This TCR beta chain was captured in a study of T cells in Graves' hyperthyroidism and ophthalmopathy. Whole-study findings and limits: Most thyroid clonotypes expanded above 0.001 were also detected in blood.

CDR1 LNHDA and CDR2 SQIVND come from the germline V gene (reference sequence). The ends were cut back, 11 bases at V and 4 bases at J, with 17 bases in the middle. The CDR3 is 13 amino acids. Diagnoses were established using clinical symptoms, serum thyroxine and TRAb, thyroid ultrasound and orbital computed tomography. This clonotype has a handful of counts. Its antigen is currently unknown. Template material for amplifying TCR beta CDR3 regions consisted of RNA transcripts. Carried out on the TCR CDR3, a first-round RT-PCR used the HTBI primer set. TCRdb reanalysed the multiplex PCR reads using MiXCR and keeps one entry per CDR3 protein. The data show over 350,000 distinct CDR3 sequences, around a sixth seen once.

V gene TRBV19 combines with J gene TRBJ1-1, with D maybe TRBD1 (6 bases). This clonotype originated in a man younger than 35 with Graves' ophthalmopathy. Specimen: blood. The CDR3 here is CASPRGGGTEAFF. The CDR3 bases are TGTGCCTCCCCCAGGGGCGGGGGCACTGAAGCTTTCTTT.